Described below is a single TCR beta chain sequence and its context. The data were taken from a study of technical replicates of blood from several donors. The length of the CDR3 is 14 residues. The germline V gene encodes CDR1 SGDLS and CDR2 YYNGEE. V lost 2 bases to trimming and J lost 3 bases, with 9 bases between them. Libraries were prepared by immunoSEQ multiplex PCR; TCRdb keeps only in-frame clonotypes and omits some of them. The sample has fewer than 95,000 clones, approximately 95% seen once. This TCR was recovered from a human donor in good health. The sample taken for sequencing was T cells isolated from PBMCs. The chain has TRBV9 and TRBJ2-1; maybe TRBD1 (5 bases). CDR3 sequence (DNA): TGTGCCAGCAGCGTTGGGGCGAGCTACAATGAGCAGTTCTTC. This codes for CASSVGASYNEQFF.